The rows below give T cell receptor beta chains drawn from one sample of a study of CD8 T cells in Susac syndrome. MiXCR, applied by TCRdb to the immunoSEQ multiplex PCR reads, yields one record per CDR3 protein. The table lists 180,000 or so distinct CDR3 sequences, just under 95% of them singletons. Sequenced material: CD4+ T cells from PBMCs. Source of these receptors: a human donor with Susac syndrome. Each CDR3 is given with its conserved first and last residue. A D gene is named only where the DNA matches it firmly. Only some rows state a clone size, as once, few, many or a class for expanded clones.

d_call	clone_size	v_call	j_call	cdr3_aa	cdr3_nt
-	-	TRBV19	TRBJ1-1	CASSKGQGSGTEAFF	TGTGCCAGTAGCAAAGGGCAGGGATCCGGCACTGAAGCTTTCTTT
TRBD1	-	TRBV23-1	TRBJ1-5	CASSHHPGQADGMPPQHF	TGCGCCAGCAGTCACCACCCGGGACAGGCGGATGGGATGCCTCCCCAGCATTTT
TRBD1	-	TRBV5-1	TRBJ2-5	CASADPGGETQYF	TGCGCCAGCGCTGACCCAGGGGGCGAGACCCAGTACTTC
TRBD1	-	TRBV6-6	TRBJ1-6	CASSYSQGNSPLHF	TGTGCCAGCAGTTACTCACAGGGGAATTCACCCCTCCACTTT
TRBD2	-	TRBV20-1	TRBJ2-4	CSARDYTSGLNIQYF	TGCAGTGCTAGAGATTACACTAGCGGATTAAACATTCAGTACTTC
-	few	TRBV7-9	TRBJ2-5	CASSFSAGQETQYF	TGTGCCAGCAGCTTCTCGGCCGGCCAAGAGACCCAGTACTTC
-	-	TRBV21-1	TRBJ2-7	CASSINRVDEQYF	TGTGCCAGCAGCATTAACAGGGTCGACGAGCAGTACTTC
-	-	TRBV20-1	TRBJ1-5	CSARDDSGHQPQHF	TGCAGTGCTAGAGATGACTCGGGCCATCAGCCCCAGCATTTT
-	-	TRBV18	TRBJ1-2	CASSTVAF	TGTGCCAGCTCAACGGTTGCCTTC
-	-	TRBV27	TRBJ2-3	CASRDTGSDTQYF	TGTGCCAGCAGGGATACAGGTTCAGATACGCAGTATTTT
-	once	TRBV5-1	TRBJ2-3	CASSLHNEGTTDTQYF	TGCGCCAGCTCCCTCCATAACGAGGGCACCACAGATACGCAGTATTTT
-	-	TRBV20-1	TRBJ2-5	CSGLPQGETQYF	TGCAGTGGCCTCCCCCAGGGGGAGACCCAGTACTTC
-	once	TRBV20-1	TRBJ2-7	CSARQPAYEQYF	TGCAGTGCTAGGCAACCAGCCTACGAGCAGTACTTC
TRBD1	once	TRBV20-1	TRBJ2-1	CSASGQGYNEQFF	TGCAGTGCTAGTGGACAGGGCTACAATGAGCAGTTCTTC
-	-	TRBV4-1	TRBJ1-4	CASSQVWGEKLFF	TGCGCCAGCAGCCAAGTATGGGGGGAAAAACTGTTTTTT
-	-	TRBV2	TRBJ1-2	CASSDVAGAYGYTF	TGTGCCAGCAGTGATGTGGCAGGGGCCTATGGCTACACCTTC
-	-	TRBV6-2/TRBV6-3	TRBJ2-7	CASSYSRGNEQYF	TGTGCCAGCAGTTACTCGCGGGGCAACGAGCAGTACTTC
-	-	TRBV4-3	TRBJ2-2	CASSQAGRGYTGELFF	TGCGCCAGCAGCCAAGCGGGAAGGGGCTACACCGGGGAGCTGTTTTTT
TRBD2	-	TRBV12-3/TRBV12-4	TRBJ2-7	CASSPRLAGDNQYF	TGTGCCAGCAGTCCCCGACTAGCGGGAGATAATCAGTACTTC
TRBD1	-	TRBV5-1	TRBJ1-1	CASSWTGRSTEAFF	TGCGCCAGCAGCTGGACAGGGAGGAGCACTGAAGCTTTCTTT
-	-	TRBV6-2/TRBV6-3	TRBJ2-7	CASSESDSKREQYF	TGTGCCAGCAGTGAATCGGACTCCAAGCGCGAGCAGTACTTC
TRBD1	-	TRBV7-2	TRBJ1-6	CASSSSRQGDSPLHF	TGTGCCAGCAGCTCCTCAAGACAGGGTGATTCACCCCTCCACTTT
-	-	TRBV28	TRBJ2-7	CASSFAGLGEQYF	TGTGCCAGCAGTTTCGCAGGGTTGGGTGAGCAGTACTTC
-	-	TRBV5-1	TRBJ1-1	CASSLGRINTEAFF	TGCGCCAGCAGCTTGGGGAGAATTAACACTGAAGCTTTCTTT
-	once	TRBV6-1	TRBJ2-7	CASTPDRGGKQYF	TGTGCCAGCACCCCCGACCGAGGGGGAAAGCAGTACTTC
-	-	TRBV30	TRBJ1-4	CAWAQKVTEKLFF	TGTGCCTGGGCCCAGAAGGTGACTGAAAAACTGTTTTTT
TRBD1	-	TRBV6-5	TRBJ1-5	CAARQGAGQPQHF	TGTGCCGCCCGACAGGGGGCAGGGCAGCCCCAGCATTTT
TRBD2	-	TRBV19	TRBJ2-1	CASSKREALLGNEQFF	TGTGCCAGTAGTAAGCGGGAGGCATTGCTCGGGAATGAGCAGTTCTTC
-	-	TRBV28	TRBJ2-1	CASSGAVGNEQFF	TGTGCCAGCAGTGGAGCGGTGGGGAATGAGCAGTTCTTC
-	-	TRBV7-2	TRBJ2-1	CASSLGRDKQFF	TGTGCCAGCAGCTTAGGTCGGGACAAGCAGTTCTTC
-	-	TRBV30	TRBJ1-2	CAWSSKAGYTF	TGTGCCTGGAGTAGTAAAGCCGGCTACACCTTC
TRBD1	-	TRBV20-1	TRBJ1-5	CSAIATGGGNQPQHF	TGCAGTGCTATAGCGACAGGGGGTGGCAATCAGCCCCAGCATTTT
-	-	TRBV5-1	TRBJ1-1	CASSFEGGNTEVFF	TGCGCCAGCAGCTTTGAAGGGGGGAACACTGAAGTTTTCTTT
TRBD1	-	TRBV7-9	TRBJ1-1	CASSFLRGPEAFF	TGTGCCAGCAGCTTCCTCAGGGGGCCTGAAGCTTTCTTT
-	-	TRBV28	TRBJ2-7	CATQSSSYEQYF	TGTGCTACACAGAGCAGCTCCTACGAGCAGTACTTC
-	-	TRBV25-1	TRBJ1-1	CASSESGGVHTEAFF	TGTGCCAGCAGTGAATCTGGGGGTGTGCACACTGAAGCTTTCTTT
-	once	TRBV5-4	TRBJ2-1	CASSSPPGGYNEQFF	TGTGCCAGCAGCTCTCCCCCTGGTGGTTACAATGAGCAGTTCTTC
-	once	TRBV5-1	TRBJ2-2	CASSGTSSGELFF	TGCGCCAGTTCCGGGACATCTTCCGGGGAGCTGTTTTTT
-	-	TRBV29-1	TRBJ1-1	CSAGWGMNTEAFF	TGCAGCGCCGGATGGGGGATGAACACTGAAGCTTTCTTT
-	-	TRBV6-5	TRBJ1-4	CASSGTSNEKLFF	TGTGCCAGCAGCGGAACCAGTAATGAAAAACTGTTTTTT
-	-	TRBV6-5	TRBJ2-7	CASRSFGEQYF	TGTGCCAGCAGATCGTTTGGAGAGCAGTACTTC
-	-	TRBV5-4	TRBJ2-3	CASSLGLPSTDTQYF	TGTGCCAGCAGCTTGGGACTACCCAGCACAGATACGCAGTATTTT
TRBD2	-	TRBV4-3	TRBJ2-1	CASSQDGLATRDEQFF	TGCGCCAGCAGCCAAGACGGACTAGCGACGCGCGATGAGCAGTTCTTC
-	-	TRBV4-3	TRBJ2-3	CASSQDVGYTDTQYF	TGCGCCAGCAGCCAAGATGTGGGCTATACAGATACGCAGTATTTT
TRBD2	-	TRBV3-1	TRBJ2-1	CASSQGMSGSTLNNEQFF	TGTGCCAGCAGCCAAGGTATGAGCGGGAGTACCCTAAACAATGAGCAGTTCTTC
-	-	TRBV6-5	TRBJ1-5	CASSYRGPTPQHF	TGTGCCAGCAGTTACCGAGGACCGACGCCCCAGCATTTT
TRBD1	-	TRBV30	TRBJ2-3	CAWRGTDTDTQYF	TGTGCCTGGAGGGGGACAGACACAGATACGCAGTATTTT
TRBD2	-	TRBV19	TRBJ2-3	CASSTGTSGKDTQYF	TGTGCCAGTAGTACCGGGACTAGCGGGAAGGATACGCAGTATTTT
TRBD1	once	TRBV27	TRBJ1-1	CASSPRTGTWGAEAFF	TGTGCCAGCAGTCCCCGGACAGGAACCTGGGGGGCTGAAGCTTTCTTT
TRBD1	-	TRBV11-2	TRBJ1-2	CASSPEGASGYTF	TGTGCCAGCAGCCCTGAGGGGGCATCTGGCTACACCTTC
TRBD1	-	TRBV10-3	TRBJ1-3	CAISEPRDSSGNTIYF	TGTGCCATCAGTGAGCCTCGGGACAGCTCTGGAAACACCATATATTTT